This T cell receptor (beta chain) was sequenced in a study of blood T cell repertoires in COVID-19. About the research overall: Material from acute and convalescent COVID-19 was sourced from the United States, Italy and Spain. PBMCs, B-cell-depleted T cells, or T cells provided the cDNA or gDNA that made up the material.

Produced via immunoSEQ multiplex PCR; TCRdb's table is partial and in-frame only. The sample carries 200,000 or so clones, 88% recorded once. The length of the CDR3 is 13 residues. Trimming removed 0 bases from V and 5 bases from J, with 9 bases in between. Looked up from germline, CDR1 is SGHRS and CDR2 is YFSETQ. The rearrangement joins TRBV5-1 to TRBJ2-7, with D possibly being TRBD1 (5 bases). Sequenced: peripheral blood. This receptor was taken from a man between 65 and 80 years old with acute or convalescent COVID-19. CDR3 sequence reads: CASSLGQFNEQYF. In nucleotides, the CDR3 is TGCGCCAGCAGCTTGGGACAGTTCAACGAGCAGTACTTC.